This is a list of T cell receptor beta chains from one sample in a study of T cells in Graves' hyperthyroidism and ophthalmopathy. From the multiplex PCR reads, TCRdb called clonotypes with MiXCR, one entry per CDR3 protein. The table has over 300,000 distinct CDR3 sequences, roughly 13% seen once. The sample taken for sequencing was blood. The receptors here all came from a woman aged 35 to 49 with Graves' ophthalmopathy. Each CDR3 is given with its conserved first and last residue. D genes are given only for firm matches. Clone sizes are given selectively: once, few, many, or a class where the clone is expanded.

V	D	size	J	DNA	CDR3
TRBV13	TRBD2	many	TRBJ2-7	TGTGCCAGCAGCATTCGGACTAGCGCCCAGCAGTACTTC	CASSIRTSAQQYF
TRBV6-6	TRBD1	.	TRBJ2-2	TGTGCCAGCAGTTACTCGGACAGGGCCGGGGAGCTGTTTTTT	CASSYSDRAGELFF
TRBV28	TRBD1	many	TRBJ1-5	TGTGCCAGCAGTAGCAGGGACAGCTCCCCAAAGCCCCAGCATTTT	CASSSRDSSPKPQHF
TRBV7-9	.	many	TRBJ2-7	TGTGCCAGCAGCCCGGGACCCCCCTACGAGCAGTACTTC	CASSPGPPYEQYF
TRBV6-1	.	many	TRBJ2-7	TGTGCCAGCTGGAGGACAACCACCTACGAGCAGTACTTC	CASWRTTTYEQYF
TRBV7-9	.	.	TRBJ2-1	TGTGCCAGCATTGGAACCCGGGGAAGCTCCTACAATGAGCAGTTCTTC	CASIGTRGSSYNEQFF
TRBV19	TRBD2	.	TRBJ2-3	TGTGCCAGTAGTGTCACTAGGAGCGGGAGAAATACGCAGTATTTT	CASSVTRSGRNTQYF
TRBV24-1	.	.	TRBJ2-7	TGTGCCACCAGTTCCCTCCCAACCGACATTACCTACGAGCAGTACTTC	CATSSLPTDITYEQYF
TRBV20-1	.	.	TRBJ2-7	TGCAGTGTTCGACCTGCAGGGACTTTGCGGGAGCAGTACTTC	CSVRPAGTLREQYF
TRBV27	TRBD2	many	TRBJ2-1	TGTGCCAGCAGTCCCTCCGGGACTAGCGGGAGAAATGAGCAGTTCTTC	CASSPSGTSGRNEQFF
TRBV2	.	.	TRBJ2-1	TGTGCCAGTCATGGTAGAGTCCTATCGCTCTTC	CASHGRVLSLF
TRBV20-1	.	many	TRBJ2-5	TGCAGTGCCAAGTTGGGGGGGACCCAGTACTTC	CSAKLGGTQYF
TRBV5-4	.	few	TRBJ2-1	TGTGCCAGCAGCACGTCGGTTTTAGAGCAGTTCTTC	CASSTSVLEQFF
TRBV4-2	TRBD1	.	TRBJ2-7	TGTGCCAGCAGCCAAGCCTCTGGACAGGTGGCCTACGAGCAGTACTTC	CASSQASGQVAYEQYF
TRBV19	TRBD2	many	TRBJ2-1	TGTGCCAGTAGTATGGGTGGAGAGGGACTAGCGGCGCGGAGGCAGTTCTTC	CASSMGGEGLAARRQFF
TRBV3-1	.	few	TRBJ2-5	TGTGCCAGCAGCCAAGTGGGGGACGACCAGTACTTC	CASSQVGDDQYF
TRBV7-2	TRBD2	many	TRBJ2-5	TGTGCCAGCAGCTTAGCAGCTAGCGGGGGGTGGGAGACCCAGTACTTC	CASSLAASGGWETQYF
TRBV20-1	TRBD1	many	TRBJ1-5	TGCAGTGCTACAACAGGGGGCAACCAGCCCCAGCATTTT	CSATTGGNQPQHF